This T cell receptor (beta chain) is from a study of blood T cells in healthy people across ages. Germline values: CDR1 SNHLY, CDR2 FYNNEI. The CDR3 has 12 residues. Those donating, healthy Caucasian individuals from Russia, were aged roughly 6 to 90. Points on this clonotype: Its antigen is unidentified. The germline gene is not matched at one end of the junction; a read error may be the cause.

Study-level findings and limits: Versus aged donors, long-lived donors had higher diversity and more naive CD4+ cells.

PCR was performed a second time for roughly 7 to 11 cycles using a sample-barcoded 5' primer and a J-beta primer mix. TCRdb reanalysed the 5' RACE reads using MiXCR and keeps one entry per CDR3 protein. The table has around 500,000 distinct CDR3 sequences, 27% seen once; the top ten hold about 3.3%. These records were also assigned to another study, of T cells of mothers and their children. That source reports: A primer called M1S, used in the second PCR, added sample barcodes and 2-4 random nucleotides. Each mother yielded more than 9.5 million TCR beta CDR3 reads. Each child yielded 2.5 million to 3 million reads.

The chain links TRBV2 to TRBJ2-7, with D tentatively TRBD1 (6 bases). Sequencing used blood. The clonotype originates from a boy between 2 and 15 years old in good health. CDR3 sequence (DNA): TGTGCCGGCAGTAGGACAGCCTACGAGCAGTACTTC. This translates into CAGSRTAYEQYF.